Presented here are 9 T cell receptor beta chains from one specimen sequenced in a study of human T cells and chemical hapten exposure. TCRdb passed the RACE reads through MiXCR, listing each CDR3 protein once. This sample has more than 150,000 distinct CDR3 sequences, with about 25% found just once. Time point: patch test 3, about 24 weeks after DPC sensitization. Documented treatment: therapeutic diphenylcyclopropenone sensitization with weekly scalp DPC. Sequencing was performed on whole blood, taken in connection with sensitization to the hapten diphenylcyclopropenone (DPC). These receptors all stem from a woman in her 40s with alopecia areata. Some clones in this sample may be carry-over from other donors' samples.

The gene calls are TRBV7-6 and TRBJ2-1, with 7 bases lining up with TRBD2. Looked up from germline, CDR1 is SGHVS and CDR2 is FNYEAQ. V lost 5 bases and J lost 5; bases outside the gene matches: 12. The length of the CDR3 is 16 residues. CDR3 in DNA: TGTGCCAGCAGCCCCACGGGAGCGGGAACGGACAATGAGCAGTTCTTC. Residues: CASSPTGAGTDNEQFF.

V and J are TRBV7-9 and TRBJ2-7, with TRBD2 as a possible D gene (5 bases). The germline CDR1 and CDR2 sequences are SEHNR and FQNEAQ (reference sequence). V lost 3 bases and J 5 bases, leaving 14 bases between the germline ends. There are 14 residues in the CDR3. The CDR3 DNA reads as TGTGCCAGCAGCTTCGATTGGGTCGGGGACGAGCAGTACTTC. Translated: CASSFDWVGDEQYF.

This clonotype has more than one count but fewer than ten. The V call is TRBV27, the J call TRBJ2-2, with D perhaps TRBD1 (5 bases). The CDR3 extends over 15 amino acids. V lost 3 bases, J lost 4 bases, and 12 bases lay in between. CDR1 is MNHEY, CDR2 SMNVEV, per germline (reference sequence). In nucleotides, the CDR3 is TGTGCCAGCAGTTTCGCAGGGTTTGGCACCGGGGAGCTGTTTTTT. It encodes CASSFAGFGTGELFF.

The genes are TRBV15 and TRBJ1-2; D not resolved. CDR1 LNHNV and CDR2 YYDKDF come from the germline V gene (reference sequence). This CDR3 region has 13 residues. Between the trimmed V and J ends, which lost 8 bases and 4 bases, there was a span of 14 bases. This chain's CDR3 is CATGGMPSYGYTF. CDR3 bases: TGTGCCACCGGCGGGATGCCGTCCTATGGCTACACCTTC.

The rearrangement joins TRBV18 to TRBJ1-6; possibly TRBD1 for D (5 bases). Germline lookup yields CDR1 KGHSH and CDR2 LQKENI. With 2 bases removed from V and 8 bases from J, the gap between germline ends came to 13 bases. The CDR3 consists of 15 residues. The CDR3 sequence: CASSPAGQQDSPLHF. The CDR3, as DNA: TGTGCCAGCTCACCAGCGGGGCAGCAAGATTCACCCCTCCACTTT.

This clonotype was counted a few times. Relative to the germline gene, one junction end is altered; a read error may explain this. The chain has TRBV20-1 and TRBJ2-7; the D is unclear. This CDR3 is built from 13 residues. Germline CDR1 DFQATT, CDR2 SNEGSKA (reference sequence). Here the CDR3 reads CSAREVGRYEQYF. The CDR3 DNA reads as TGTAGTGCTAGAGAAGTCGGCCGTTACGAGCAGTACTTC.

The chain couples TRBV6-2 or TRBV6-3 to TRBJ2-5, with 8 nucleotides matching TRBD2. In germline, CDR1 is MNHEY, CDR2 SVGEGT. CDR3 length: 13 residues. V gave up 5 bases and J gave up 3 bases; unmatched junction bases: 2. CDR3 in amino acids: CASSALAEETQYF. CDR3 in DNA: TGTGCCAGCAGTGCACTAGCGGAAGAGACCCAGTACTTC.

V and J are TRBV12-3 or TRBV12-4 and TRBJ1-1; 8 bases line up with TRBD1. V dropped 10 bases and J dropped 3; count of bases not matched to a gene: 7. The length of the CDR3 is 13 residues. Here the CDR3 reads CATSTRGHTEAFF. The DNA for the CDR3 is TGTGCCACCTCGACCAGGGGGCACACTGAAGCTTTCTTT.

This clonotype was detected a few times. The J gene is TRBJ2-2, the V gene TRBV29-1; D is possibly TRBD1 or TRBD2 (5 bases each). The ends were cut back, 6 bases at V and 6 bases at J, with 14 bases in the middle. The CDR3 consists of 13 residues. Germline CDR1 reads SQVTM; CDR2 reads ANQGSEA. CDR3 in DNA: TGCAGCGTGCGACGAGGGGACGCCGGGGAGCTGTTTTTT. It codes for CSVRRGDAGELFF.